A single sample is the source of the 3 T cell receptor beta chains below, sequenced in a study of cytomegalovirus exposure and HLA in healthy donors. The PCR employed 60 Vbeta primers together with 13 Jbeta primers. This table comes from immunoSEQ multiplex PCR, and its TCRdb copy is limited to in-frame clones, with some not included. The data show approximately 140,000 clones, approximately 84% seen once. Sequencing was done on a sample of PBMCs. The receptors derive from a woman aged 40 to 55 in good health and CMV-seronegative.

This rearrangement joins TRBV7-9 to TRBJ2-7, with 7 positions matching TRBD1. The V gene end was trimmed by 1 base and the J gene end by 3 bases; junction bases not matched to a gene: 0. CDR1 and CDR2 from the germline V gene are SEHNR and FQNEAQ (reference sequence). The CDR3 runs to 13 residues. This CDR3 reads CASSLGTGYEQYF. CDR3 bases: TGTGCCAGCAGCTTAGGGACAGGCTACGAGCAGTACTTC.

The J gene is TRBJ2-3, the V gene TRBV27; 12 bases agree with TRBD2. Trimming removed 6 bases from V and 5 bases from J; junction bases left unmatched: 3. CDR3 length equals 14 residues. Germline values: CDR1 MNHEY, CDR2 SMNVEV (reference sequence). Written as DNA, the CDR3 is TGTGCCAGCAGACTGACTAGCGGGAGAGATACGCAGTATTTT. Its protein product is CASRLTSGRDTQYF.

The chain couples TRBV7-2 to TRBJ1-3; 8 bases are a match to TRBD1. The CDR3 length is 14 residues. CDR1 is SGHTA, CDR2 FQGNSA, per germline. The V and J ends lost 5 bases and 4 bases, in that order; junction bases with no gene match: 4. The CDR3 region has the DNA TGTGCCAGCAGCCGAGGACAGGGCGGAAACACCATATATTTT. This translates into CASSRGQGGNTIYF.